Shown below are 16 T cell receptor beta chains from a single sample sequenced in a study of CD8 T cell repertoires and HIV-1 epitope variants. TCRdb's copy holds only in-frame clones and misses some; the assay was immunoSEQ multiplex PCR. The sample holds approximately 6,700 clones, 60% to 65% seen once. No antigen has been assigned to these receptors. Sequencing used cultured CD8+ T cells derived from PBMCs. These receptors all stem from a male donor with HIV.

There are a few counts of this clone. This chain connects TRBV5-6 to TRBJ2-7; D is ambiguous. Deletions cut 4 bases from V and 0 bases from J, with 8 bases between. Germline lookup yields CDR1 SGHDT and CDR2 YYEEEE. This CDR3 has 13 amino acids. CDR3 amino acids: CASSVTTSYEQYF. Written as DNA, the CDR3 is TGTGCCAGCAGCGTGACCACCTCCTACGAGCAGTACTTC.

The chain combines TRBV5-1 with TRBJ1-4; 9 positions match TRBD1. The J segment lost 7 bases and the V segment lost 3 bases, leaving 4 bases of the junction unmatched. Germline values: CDR1 SGHRS, CDR2 YFSETQ. The CDR3 is made up of 14 amino acids. CDR3 loop: CASSSGTGPEKLFF. DNA of the CDR3: TGCGCCAGCAGCTCCGGGACAGGGCCTGAAAAACTGTTTTTT.

The chain joins TRBV5-6 to TRBJ2-2; D not resolved. The CDR3 runs 19 residues. Between the trimmed V and J ends, which lost 2 bases and 0 bases, there was a span of 20 bases. CDR1 and CDR2 (germline): SGHDT, YYEEEE. The CDR3 loop is CASSFAPASAHPNTGELFF. The CDR3 bases are TGTGCCAGCAGCTTTGCCCCTGCCTCGGCTCACCCGAACACCGGGGAGCTGTTTTTT. Full variable domain (missing parts from reference TRBV5-6 and TRBJ2-2): DAGVTQSPTHLIKTRGQQVTLRCSPKSGHDTVSWYQQALGQGPQFIFQYYEEEERQRGNFPDRFSGHQFPNYSSELNVNALLLGDSALYLCASSFAPASAHPNTGELFFGEGSRLTVL.

The chain has TRBV25-1 and TRBJ2-5; a possible D gene is TRBD2 (5 bases). Germline V gene sequence: CDR1 MGHDK, CDR2 SYGVNS. CDR3 length: 14 amino acids. V lost 3 bases and J 5 bases, leaving 13 bases between the germline ends. Here the CDR3 reads CASSDGVMWETQYF. The CDR3 coding sequence is TGTGCCAGCAGTGACGGGGTTATGTGGGAGACCCAGTACTTC.

The chain recombines TRBV5-1 with TRBJ1-3; possible D gene TRBD1, 6 bases. V lost 2 bases to trimming and J lost 0 bases, with 24 bases between them. Germline V gene sequence: CDR1 SGHRS, CDR2 YFSETQ. The length of the CDR3 is 20 residues. Written as DNA, the CDR3 is TGCGCCAGCAGCTTTTCTACCTCTCCGACAGGCTTGAGCTCTGGAAACACCATATATTTT. Translating gives CASSFSTSPTGLSSGNTIYF. Complete variable domain (other parts from reference TRBV5-1 and TRBJ1-3): KAGVTQTPRYLIKTRGQQVTLSCSPISGHRSVSWYQQTPGQGLQFLFEYFSETQRNKGNFPGRFSGRQFSNSRSEMNVSTLELGDSALYLCASSFSTSPTGLSSGNTIYFGEGSWLTVV.

This chain connects TRBV6-5 to TRBJ1-1; D is unclear. CDR3 length: 12 residues. CDR1 and CDR2 from the germline V gene are MNHEY and SVGAGI. V was trimmed by 6 bases and J by 6 bases, leaving 11 bases between them. CDR3 sequence (DNA): TGTGCCAGCAGCCCTGGCGGTCCTGAAGCTTTCTTT. This encodes CASSPGGPEAFF.

This clone was observed a few times. This chain uses TRBV10-3 with TRBJ1-1; unclear D gene. The length of the CDR3 is 12 residues. CDR1 and CDR2 (germline): ENHRY, SYGVKD. Between the trimmed V and J ends, which lost 2 bases and 2 bases, there was a span of 3 bases. The CDR3 region is CAISEGNTEAFF. The CDR3 region has the DNA TGTGCCATCAGTGAGGGTAACACTGAAGCTTTCTTT.

The gene calls are TRBV19 and TRBJ1-1; D ambiguous. V was cut by 1 base and J by 2 bases, with 11 bases left in between. The CDR3 runs to 15 residues. Germline V lookup: CDR1 LNHDA, CDR2 SQIVND (reference sequence). The CDR3 DNA follows: TGTGCCAGTAGTATAGTGGGCCAGATAAACACTGAAGCTTTCTTT. As protein: CASSIVGQINTEAFF.

The chain links TRBV7-6 to TRBJ2-2; D gene ambiguous. Trimming took off 5 bases at V and 7 bases at J, with 14 bases between the two ends. The CDR3 loop spans 14 amino acids. From germline, CDR1 is SGHVS and CDR2 FNYEAQ. CDR3 region: CASSPQPEGGELFF. The CDR3 DNA reads as TGTGCCAGCAGCCCCCAACCGGAAGGCGGGGAGCTGTTTTTT.

The rearrangement joins TRBV28 to TRBJ1-1; D perhaps matches TRBD1 (6 bases). This CDR3 has 12 residues. Germline assignment: CDR1 MDHEN and CDR2 SYDVKM. V shed 4 bases and J shed 10 bases, with 13 bases lying between them. The CDR3 DNA sequence: TGTGCCAGCAGTTCAAACAGGGAGGTAGCTTTCTTT. Translation: CASSSNREVAFF.

The sample holds a few counts of this clone. V is TRBV7-2 and J is TRBJ2-2; no clear D gene. Germline assignment: CDR1 SGHTA and CDR2 FQGNSA. V lost 2 bases and J lost 3, with 22 bases in between. The CDR3 sequence is 19 residues long. The CDR3 sequence: CASSLFSLRRPRDTGELFF. DNA of the CDR3: TGTGCCAGCAGCTTATTCTCGCTGAGGCGACCCAGAGACACCGGGGAGCTGTTTTTT.

The chain recombines TRBV4-1 with TRBJ2-1, with D uncertain. V was clipped by 4 bases and J by 4 bases, with 11 bases between them. CDR1 is MGHRA, CDR2 YSYEKL, per germline. The CDR3 extends over 14 amino acids. CDR3 nucleotides: TGCGCCAGCAGCCGTATAGGCGATTACAATGAGCAGTTCTTC. This translates into CASSRIGDYNEQFF.

The chain combines TRBV2 with TRBJ2-1, with a tentative D call TRBD1 (7 bases). The CDR3 has 12 residues. Trimming left V 2 bases short and J 9 bases short, with 8 bases between. In germline, CDR1 is SNHLY, CDR2 FYNNEI. Here the CDR3 reads CASSEQGGEQFF. CDR3 in DNA: TGTGCCAGCAGTGAACAGGGGGGTGAGCAGTTCTTC.

The chain has TRBV7-9 and TRBJ1-1; D not resolved. There are 13 residues in the CDR3. Trimming left V 5 bases short and J 1 base short, with 8 bases between. The germline V gene has CDR1 SEHNR and CDR2 FQNEAQ (reference sequence). The CDR3 loop reads CASSQDQNTEAFF. Written as DNA, the CDR3 is TGTGCCAGCAGCCAGGACCAGAACACTGAAGCTTTCTTT.

The chain combines TRBV14 with TRBJ2-7; D remains ambiguous. This CDR3 comprises 13 residues. Trimming took 1 base from V and 3 from J, leaving 7 bases between them. In germline, CDR1 is SGHDN, CDR2 FVKESK. The CDR3 sequence is CASSQVVSYEQYF. In DNA, the CDR3 is TGTGCCAGCAGCCAAGTGGTCAGCTACGAGCAGTACTTC. The variable domain in full, completed from reference TRBV14 and TRBJ2-7, reads EAGVTQFPSHSVIEKGQTVTLRCDPISGHDNLYWYRRVMGKEIKFLLHFVKESKQDESGMPNNRFLAERTGGTYSTLKVQPAELEDSGVYFCASSQVVSYEQYFGPGTRLTVT.

The V and J genes are TRBV15 and TRBJ2-1; 8 nucleotides align to TRBD1. V was pared by 8 bases and J by 1 base, with 4 bases of the junction left unmatched. Germline loops: CDR1 LNHNV, CDR2 YYDKDF (reference sequence). The CDR3 contains 14 residues. Written as DNA, the CDR3 is TGTGCCACCGGGACAGGCTCTTCCTACAATGAGCAGTTCTTC. Translation gives CATGTGSSYNEQFF.